Each of the 18 T cell receptor beta chains below was sequenced from the same sample in a study of OX40 agonist ivuxolimab in advanced cancers. Measured with immunoSEQ multiplex PCR; TCRdb has only the in-frame clones, and not every one. There are around 60,000 clones in the sample; about nine tenths occur only once, and 25% lies in the top ten. The specimen was CD4+ or CD8+ T cells sorted from blood, collected in a trial of the OX40 agonist ivuxolimab. The receptor set was obtained from an adult with an advanced solid tumor such as melanoma, head and neck, liver or kidney cancer.

This chain uses TRBV5-1 with TRBJ2-5; D remains ambiguous. This CDR3 contains 13 residues. Germline CDR1 and CDR2: SGHRS and YFSETQ. Trimming took 3 bases from V and 0 from J, leaving 6 bases between them. The chain's CDR3 is CASSSGYQETQYF. The CDR3 DNA reads as TGCGCCAGCAGCTCCGGGTACCAAGAGACCCAGTACTTC.

This sequence joins TRBV11-2 and TRBJ2-7; 9 bases align to TRBD2. The CDR3 is 14 amino acids. The germline V gene encodes CDR1 SGHAT and CDR2 FQNNGV. V lost 8 bases to trimming and J lost 3 bases; unmatched junction nucleotides: 8. The CDR3 reads CASCNSGSFYEQYF. In DNA form, the CDR3 reads TGTGCCAGCTGTAATAGCGGGAGCTTCTACGAGCAGTACTTC.

The genes are TRBV29-1 and TRBJ2-4; possibly TRBD2 for D (6 bases). V was cut by 1 base and J by 1 base, with 8 bases left in between. Germline-derived CDR1 and CDR2 are SQVTM and ANQGSEA. This CDR3 region has 14 residues. CDR3 DNA sequence: TGCAGCGTTGAAGGGGCGGGGGCCAAAAACATTCAGTACTTC. It encodes CSVEGAGAKNIQYF.

The chain couples TRBV11-2 to TRBJ2-7; TRBD2 matches at 9 bases. CDR3 length equals 16 residues. Germline lookup yields CDR1 SGHAT and CDR2 FQNNGV. V lost 4 bases to trimming and J lost 0 bases; unmatched junction nucleotides: 7. Written as DNA, the CDR3 is TGTGCCAGCAGCTCCAGACTAGCGGCGAGCTCCTACGAGCAGTACTTC. Translation gives CASSSRLAASSYEQYF.

V usage is TRBV19 and J usage is TRBJ2-7, with 11 bases lining up with TRBD1. V gave up 3 bases and J gave up 7 bases; unmatched junction bases: 5. The germline gives CDR1 LNHDA, CDR2 SQIVND (reference sequence). The CDR3 runs 14 residues. CDR3 residues: CASSIGQGAQEQYF. The CDR3 nucleotides are TGTGCCAGTAGTATCGGACAGGGGGCGCAGGAGCAGTACTTC.

The chain is built from TRBV30 and TRBJ2-1, with unresolved D. The germline V and J ends were trimmed by 5 bases and 5 bases, with 10 bases remaining between them. CDR1 GTSNPN and CDR2 SVGIG come from the germline V gene (reference sequence). The CDR3 is 12 amino acids. The CDR3 DNA sequence: TGTGCCTGGGGCGGATTTAACAATGAGCAGTTCTTC. Translated, it gives CAWGGFNNEQFF.

This clone has only one observation. The rearrangement uses TRBV11-2 and TRBJ2-7, with 9 bases fitting TRBD2. The germline V gene encodes CDR1 SGHAT and CDR2 FQNNGV. CDR3 length: 15 amino acids. J was trimmed by 3 bases and V by 4 bases; bases with no gene match: 7. CDR3 region: CASSSPTSGNYEQYF. The CDR3 coding sequence is TGTGCCAGCAGCTCCCCGACTAGCGGAAACTACGAGCAGTACTTC.

CDR3 sequence reads: CASSLAFGDAYGYTF. The CDR3 DNA sequence: TGCGCCAGCAGCTTGGCCTTTGGGGATGCCTATGGCTACACCTTC. This chain connects TRBV5-1 to TRBJ1-2; D is undetermined. The V end was cut by 0 bases, the J end by 4 bases, with 13 bases between. The CDR3 has 15 residues. Germline CDR1 reads SGHRS; CDR2 reads YFSETQ. The entire variable domain, with the rest obtained from reference TRBV5-1 and TRBJ1-2, is as follows: KAGVTQTPRYLIKTRGQQVTLSCSPISGHRSVSWYQQTPGQGLQFLFEYFSETQRNKGNFPGRFSGRQFSNSRSEMNVSTLELGDSALYLCASSLAFGDAYGYTFGSGTRLTVV.

V gene TRBV6-5 combines with J gene TRBJ2-2, with D hard to call. Germline V gene data show CDR1 as MNHEY and CDR2 as SVGAGI. Deletions cut 5 bases from V and 0 bases from J, with 4 bases between. The CDR3 has 13 residues. This chain's CDR3 is CASSPSNTGELFF. The CDR3 DNA is TGTGCCAGCAGTCCATCGAACACCGGGGAGCTGTTTTTT.

CDR3 coding DNA: TGTGCCAGCAGCTTGTTAGGTGGGAGCACAGATACGCAGTATTTT. The encoded protein is CASSLLGGSTDTQYF. The chain recombines TRBV11-2 with TRBJ2-3; D unclear. CDR1 SGHAT and CDR2 FQNNGV come from the germline V gene. V was shortened by 3 bases and J by 0 bases, with 10 bases between the two germline ends. The CDR3 totals 15 residues. The entire variable domain, with the rest obtained from reference TRBV11-2 and TRBJ2-3, is as follows: EAGVAQSPRYKIIEKRQSVAFWCNPISGHATLYWYQQILGQGPKLLIQFQNNGVVDDSQLPKDRFSAERLKGVDSTLKIQPAKLEDSAVYLCASSLLGGSTDTQYFGPGTRLTVL.

The chain has TRBV28 and TRBJ1-1; no reliable D call. Germline V gene lookup returns CDR1 MDHEN and CDR2 SYDVKM. There are 14 residues in the CDR3. Trimming took 5 bases from V and 0 from J, leaving 10 bases between them. The CDR3 region is CASSGAGLNTEAFF. In nucleotides, the CDR3 is TGTGCCAGCAGTGGTGCCGGGTTGAACACTGAAGCTTTCTTT.

CDR3 protein: CASSFTGTDTQYF. DNA of the CDR3: TGTGCCAGCAGTTTTACAGGGACAGATACGCAGTATTTT. The rearrangement uses TRBV28 and TRBJ2-3, with D maybe TRBD1 (6 bases). The ends were cut back, 3 bases at V and 3 bases at J, with 7 bases in the middle. Germline V gene sequence: CDR1 MDHEN, CDR2 SYDVKM. The CDR3 contains 13 residues.

This chain joins TRBV28 and TRBJ1-2, with TRBD1 matching 7 bases. Germline V CDR1 and CDR2: MDHEN, SYDVKM. V lost 1 base and J lost 3; bases outside the gene matches: 5. The CDR3 sequence is 15 residues long. The CDR3 here is CASSLLADRDYGYTF. CDR3 sequence (DNA): TGTGCCAGCAGTTTATTGGCAGACAGGGACTATGGCTACACCTTC.

The chain is built from TRBV9 and TRBJ1-5; D is undetermined. The germline V gene has CDR1 SGDLS and CDR2 YYNGEE. This CDR3 comprises 14 residues. V lost 0 bases and J 7 bases, leaving 11 bases between the germline ends. For the CDR3, the DNA is TGTGCCAGCAGCGTAGGAGGGTTAGGACAGCCCCAGCATTTT. It yields the protein CASSVGGLGQPQHF.

This chain connects TRBV27 to TRBJ2-7; 10 positions agree with TRBD1. Germline V gene data show CDR1 as MNHEY and CDR2 as SMNVEV (reference sequence). The CDR3 sequence is 14 residues long. Trimming removed 5 bases from V and 3 bases from J; junction bases left unmatched: 4. In nucleotides, the CDR3 is TGTGCCAGCAGTCGGGACAGGGGATACTACGAGCAGTACTTC. This translates into CASSRDRGYYEQYF.

The CDR3 DNA is TGTGCCAGCAGCTCTCCGGGAGCCCCGGAGCAGTACTTC. Protein: CASSSPGAPEQYF. The gene calls are TRBV7-2 and TRBJ2-7; a weak D match, TRBD2 (6 bases). V was cut by 4 bases and J by 7 bases, with 14 bases left in between. This CDR3 comprises 13 residues. The germline V gene has CDR1 SGHTA and CDR2 FQGNSA.

The chain is built from TRBV7-9 and TRBJ2-7; 9 positions agree with TRBD2. This CDR3 is 15 amino acids long. CDR1 and CDR2 from the germline V gene are SEHNR and FQNEAQ (reference sequence). With 4 bases clipped from V and 6 bases from J, the junction kept 10 bases outside the gene matches. The CDR3 loop reads CASSSPGLAYSEQYF. In DNA form, the CDR3 reads TGTGCCAGCAGCTCTCCCGGACTAGCGTATAGCGAGCAGTACTTC. Using reference TRBV7-9 and TRBJ2-7 for the parts outside the CDR3, the full variable domain is DTGVSQNPRHKITKRGQNVTFRCDPISEHNRLYWYRQTLGQGPEFLTYFQNEAQLEKSRLLSDRFSAERPKGSFSTLEIQRTEQGDSAMYLCASSSPGLAYSEQYFGPGTRLTVT.

This chain connects TRBV7-9 to TRBJ2-5; the D gene is possibly TRBD2 (6 bases). V lost 4 bases and J 2 bases, leaving 11 bases between the germline ends. The V gene's germline CDR1 is SEHNR and CDR2 FQNEAQ (reference sequence). The CDR3 totals 14 residues. DNA for the CDR3: TGTGCCAGCAGCTCACGGCGGGATCAAGAGACCCAGTACTTC. Translation gives CASSSRRDQETQYF.